These T cell receptor beta chains were read from a single sample in a study of blood T cells in healthy people across ages. TCRdb recomputed calls from the 5' RACE reads with MiXCR, one row per CDR3 protein. This sample yields 1.8 million or so distinct CDR3 sequences, of which about two fifths are seen a single time; about 23% belongs to the top ten. What was sequenced was blood. The receptor set was obtained from a human donor in good health. Both conserved end residues are part of each CDR3. A D gene is named only where the DNA matches it firmly. Clone size is not always given. Where it is, it says once, few, many or a class for expanded clones.

j_call v_call clone_size d_call cdr3_aa cdr3_nt
TRBJ2-3 TRBV4-3 few . CASSQDYGGGSRTDTQYF TGCGCCAGCAGCCAAGATTATGGTGGGGGGTCCCGCACAGATACGCAGTATTTT
TRBJ2-5 TRBV20-1 few TRBD1 CSALGTGLTQYF TGCAGTGCCCTGGGGACAGGGCTTACTCAGTACTTC
TRBJ1-5 TRBV10-3 . TRBD1 CAISEFRAGGMSQPQHF TGTGCCATCAGTGAGTTCCGTGCAGGGGGAATGAGTCAGCCCCAGCATTTT
TRBJ2-7 TRBV27 . . CASRPIDKYEQYF TGTGCCAGCAGACCTATTGACAAATACGAGCAGTACTTC
TRBJ2-7 TRBV20-1 . TRBD2 CSARSGGISYEQYF TGCAGTGCTAGATCGGGGGGGATCTCCTACGAGCAGTACTTC
TRBJ2-7 TRBV12-3/TRBV12-4 few . CASQAGEGVYEQYF TGTGCCAGCCAGGCCGGGGAAGGGGTATACGAGCAGTACTTC
TRBJ2-1 TRBV5-1 . TRBD2 CASRCLAGASEQFF TGCGCCAGCAGATGCCTAGCGGGAGCCAGTGAGCAGTTCTTC
TRBJ1-2 TRBV30 few . CAWSVGSGYTF TGTGCCTGGAGTGTGGGTAGTGGCTACACCTTC
TRBJ1-3 TRBV13 few . CASSPAGSTIYF TGTGCCAGCAGCCCCGCCGGAAGCACCATATATTTT
TRBJ1-5 TRBV12-3/TRBV12-4 . . CASSLRPFRGNQPQHF TGTGCCAGCAGTTTACGTCCGTTCAGGGGCAATCAGCCCCAGCATTTT
TRBJ1-1 TRBV20-1 . . CSARPDGVNTEAFF TGCAGTGCTAGACCCGACGGGGTGAACACTGAAGCTTTCTTT
TRBJ1-1 TRBV7-6 . . CASSLSAGVVIKNTEAFF TGTGCCAGCAGCTTATCCGCAGGGGTCGTTATAAAGAACACTGAAGCTTTCTTT
TRBJ1-4 TRBV4-2 once . CASSQSTGEKLFF TGTGCCAGCAGCCAAAGTACAGGGGAAAAACTGTTTTTT
TRBJ2-7 TRBV24-1 . . CATSDRSAGEQYF TGTGCCACCAGTGATCGAAGCGCGGGCGAGCAGTACTTC
TRBJ2-4 TRBV6-1 . . CASSIASGTAFGEQYF TGTGCCAGCAGCATAGCCTCCGGGACGGCCTTTGGGGAGCAGTACTTC
TRBJ1-1 TRBV29-1 few . CSAYEGVGTEAFF TGCAGCGCCTACGAAGGGGTTGGCACTGAAGCTTTCTTT
TRBJ2-7 TRBV9 . TRBD1 CASNTGGLLYEQYF TGTGCCAGCAACACAGGGGGTCTCCTCTACGAGCAGTACTTC
TRBJ1-2 TRBV5-1 . . CASSLAPAANYGYTF TGCGCCAGCAGCTTGGCCCCCGCAGCTAACTATGGCTACACCTTC
TRBJ1-5 TRBV10-2 . . CASIPPGPRKDQPQHF TGCGCCAGCATTCCACCGGGACCCCGCAAGGATCAGCCCCAGCATTTT
TRBJ2-7 TRBV15 few . CATSRDLTYEQYF TGTGCCACCAGCAGAGATCTCACCTACGAGCAGTACTTC
TRBJ2-7 TRBV29-1 . . CSHIGVSSYNEQYF TGCAGCCATATAGGGGTGTCCTCCTACAATGAGCAGTACTTC
TRBJ2-7 TRBV12-3/TRBV12-4 . . CASSPILHEQYF TGTGCCAGCAGCCCGATCCTTCACGAGCAGTACTTC
TRBJ1-2 TRBV9 . TRBD1 CASSVVAGGMFGYTF TGTGCCAGCAGCGTAGTGGCAGGGGGAATGTTTGGCTACACCTTC
TRBJ2-3 TRBV7-2 . TRBD2 CVSSRTSSGGDTQYF TGTGTCAGCAGCCGAACTTCTAGCGGGGGCGATACGCAGTATTTT
TRBJ2-3 TRBV12-3/TRBV12-4 . . CASSWRGSTDAEYF TGTGCCAGCAGTTGGAGAGGGAGCACAGATGCGGAATATTTT